This entry lists 21 T cell receptor beta chains sequenced from one sample in a study of T cell repertoires in cytomegalovirus infection. TCRdb analysed the reads with MiXCR anew, one entry per CDR3 protein. Found here are approximately 1,000,000 distinct CDR3 sequences, around 32% of them singletons; the top ten hold around 15%. These receptors are not linked to any known antigen. The sample consisted of cultured CD8+ T cells from PBMCs, taken from culture after CMV antigen stimulation. The receptors were sampled from a human donor in good health (CMV status not recorded). Some clones in this sample may be carry-over from other donors' samples.

The chain couples TRBV9 to TRBJ2-5; maybe TRBD1 (6 bases). Trimming cost V 4 bases and J 5 bases, with 18 bases left between them. This CDR3 contains 15 residues. Germline CDR1 reads SGDLS; CDR2 reads YYNGEE. In nucleotides, the CDR3 is TGTGCCAGCAGCCCCCGGGCCAGGGGTGGGGAGACCCAGTACTTC. Translating it yields CASSPRARGGETQYF.

The chain links TRBV12-3 or TRBV12-4 to TRBJ1-1; 10 bases align to TRBD1. Trimming removed 2 bases from V and 5 bases from J; junction bases left unmatched: 8. This CDR3 comprises 16 residues. Here the CDR3 reads CASSLSWDRGKTEAFF. The CDR3 coding sequence is TGTGCCAGCAGTTTAAGCTGGGACAGGGGTAAAACTGAAGCTTTCTTT.

The chain recombines TRBV12-3 or TRBV12-4 with TRBJ2-1, with a weak D call TRBD1 (5 bases). This CDR3 contains 14 residues. Deletions cut 10 bases from V and 2 bases from J, with 15 bases between. CDR3 nucleotide sequence: TGTGCCACCAACGGGCAGGGCCCCTACAATGAGCAGTTCTTC. As protein: CATNGQGPYNEQFF.

V usage is TRBV7-9 and J usage is TRBJ2-5; D not resolved. With 2 bases removed from V and 6 bases from J, the gap between germline ends came to 7 bases. The germline V gene has CDR1 SEHNR and CDR2 FQNEAQ (reference sequence). CDR3 length: 12 residues. DNA for the CDR3: TGTGCCAGCAGCTTAATGCTACAGACCCAGTACTTC. Translation: CASSLMLQTQYF.

J is TRBJ1-2 and V is TRBV4-1; no firm D call. V dropped 6 bases and J dropped 8 bases, with 16 bases sitting between them. Germline CDR1 reads MGHRA; CDR2 reads YSYEKL. The length of the CDR3 is 13 residues. The CDR3 region has the DNA TGCGCCAGCAGAGCGACAACGATGGAGGGCTACACCTTC. It encodes CASRATTMEGYTF.

This clonotype was recorded a few times. The J gene is TRBJ1-4, the V gene TRBV2; D gene unclear. In germline, CDR1 is SNHLY, CDR2 FYNNEI. The CDR3 contains 14 residues. V was shortened by 3 bases and J by 4 bases, with 9 bases between the two germline ends. In DNA, the CDR3 is TGTGCCAGCAGTGACGCAGCCTATAATGAAAAACTGTTTTTT. Amino acids: CASSDAAYNEKLFF.

This clonotype was recorded once. This rearrangement joins TRBV10-3 to TRBJ1-4; D not certain. The CDR3 spans 15 residues. The V end was cut by 2 bases, the J end by 0 bases, with 7 bases between. Per germline, CDR1 ENHRY and CDR2 SYGVKD. The CDR3 DNA reads TGTGCCATCAGTGAGGAGTTTGCAACTAATGAAAAACTGTTTTTT. It codes for CAISEEFATNEKLFF.

This rearrangement joins TRBV28 to TRBJ2-3; D may be TRBD1 (5 bases). Trimming left V 7 bases short and J 0 bases short, with 11 bases between. Germline-derived CDR1 and CDR2 are MDHEN and SYDVKM. CDR3 length: 14 amino acids. The DNA of the CDR3 is TGTGCCAGCAACTGGGGCTTTAGCACAGATACGCAGTATTTT. Translated: CASNWGFSTDTQYF.

A few counts support this clonotype. V and J are TRBV12-3 or TRBV12-4 and TRBJ1-2; D gene ambiguous. V was trimmed by 3 bases and J by 6 bases, leaving 8 bases between them. The CDR3 is 12 amino acids. CDR3 coding DNA: TGTGCCAGCAGTTTCGGCAGACATGGCTACACCTTC. Protein sequence: CASSFGRHGYTF.

This clonotype came up a few times. This chain uses TRBV7-9 with TRBJ1-5, with a possible D match to TRBD1 (6 bases). The CDR3 totals 13 residues. The V end was cut by 6 bases, the J end by 4 bases, with 10 bases between. Looked up from germline, CDR1 is SEHNR and CDR2 is FQNEAQ (reference sequence). For the CDR3, the DNA is TGTGCCAGCAGGGACAGCCCAAATCAGCCCCAGCATTTT. Translation gives CASRDSPNQPQHF.

This clonotype was observed a few times. V and J are TRBV19 and TRBJ1-6; no clear D gene. CDR3 size: 15 residues. The germline gives CDR1 LNHDA, CDR2 SQIVND (reference sequence). The ends were cut back, 5 bases at V and 7 bases at J, with 15 bases in the middle. This CDR3 reads CASSLRIGGNSPLHF. The DNA of the CDR3 is TGTGCCAGTAGTCTCCGAATAGGAGGCAATTCACCCCTCCACTTT.

This clonotype was counted only a few times. This rearrangement joins TRBV14 to TRBJ2-7; a weak D match, TRBD1 (6 bases). The CDR3 runs 14 residues. Looked up from germline, CDR1 is SGHDN and CDR2 is FVKESK. The V and J ends lost 1 base and 4 bases respectively, with 11 bases between them. The CDR3 reads CASSQVAGEYEQYF. DNA of the CDR3: TGTGCCAGCAGCCAAGTTGCAGGGGAATACGAGCAGTACTTC.

This clonotype turned up a few times. The chain couples TRBV28 to TRBJ2-1; 10 bases match TRBD2. CDR3 length: 15 residues. V lost 6 bases, J lost 2 bases, and 4 bases stayed unmatched. The germline V gene encodes CDR1 MDHEN and CDR2 SYDVKM. The CDR3 protein is CASRQTSGAYNEQFF. The CDR3 nucleotides are TGTGCCAGCAGACAAACTAGCGGGGCCTACAATGAGCAGTTCTTC.

This clonotype was counted a few times. The chain combines TRBV19 with TRBJ2-3; 8 nucleotides align to TRBD1. This CDR3 has 15 residues. CDR1 and CDR2 (germline): LNHDA, SQIVND (reference sequence). Trimming removed 2 bases from V and 5 bases from J; junction bases left unmatched: 6. The CDR3 region is CASSIRPGGIDTQYF. The DNA for the CDR3 is TGTGCCAGTAGTATACGCCCAGGGGGCATAGATACGCAGTATTTT.

This clonotype was counted a few times. In DNA form, the CDR3 reads TGTGCCATCAGTGAGAGGAGGGAAAAAGGAAACACCATATATTTT. It encodes CAISERREKGNTIYF. This chain joins TRBV10-3 and TRBJ1-3; D is uncertain. Germline assignment: CDR1 ENHRY and CDR2 SYGVKD. This CDR3 is built from 15 residues. Trimming took off 2 bases at V and 4 bases at J, with 12 bases between the two ends.

The chain is built from TRBV28 and TRBJ2-7; 7 nucleotides line up with TRBD2. Per germline, CDR1 MDHEN and CDR2 SYDVKM. J gave up 2 bases and V 6 bases, and 7 bases lay outside the gene matches. This CDR3 comprises 14 residues. CDR3 protein: CASSRGERTYEQYF. The DNA of the CDR3 is TGTGCCAGCAGCCGGGGGGAACGAACCTACGAGCAGTACTTC.

This chain joins TRBV27 and TRBJ1-6; weak D call: TRBD1 (5 bases). The V end was cut by 6 bases, the J end by 0 bases, with 12 bases between. The CDR3 contains 16 residues. Per the germline V gene, CDR1 is MNHEY and CDR2 is SMNVEV (reference sequence). Written as DNA, the CDR3 is TGTGCCAGCAGGGGGGTTCCGAGCTCCTATAATTCACCCCTCCACTTT. Translation gives CASRGVPSSYNSPLHF.

This clonotype was seen more than once but under ten times. The chain couples TRBV20-1 to TRBJ2-5; 10 bases match TRBD1. CDR1 is DFQATT, CDR2 SNEGSKA, per germline (reference sequence). The CDR3 has 15 amino acids. Trimming removed 4 bases from V and 1 base from J; junction bases left unmatched: 6. The DNA for the CDR3 is TGCAGTGCTACGGGACAGGGGACAGCCCAAGAGACCCAGTACTTC. It encodes CSATGQGTAQETQYF.

The chain combines TRBV20-1 with TRBJ2-7; TRBD2 aligns across 12 bases. Per germline, CDR1 DFQATT and CDR2 SNEGSKA (reference sequence). Unmatched junction bases numbered 4, after V lost 0 bases and J lost 4 bases. This CDR3 has 15 residues. The CDR3 loop reads CSARDSTSGGYEQYF. The CDR3 DNA is TGCAGTGCTAGAGATAGTACTAGCGGGGGGTACGAGCAGTACTTC.

The chain links TRBV27 to TRBJ1-1, with D possibly TRBD1 on 5 matching bases. V lost 8 bases and J 4 bases, leaving 23 bases between the germline ends. The CDR3 is 16 amino acids. From germline, CDR1 is MNHEY and CDR2 SMNVEV (reference sequence). This chain's CDR3 is CASLRASGAPVTEAFF. CDR3 nucleotide sequence: TGTGCCAGCCTAAGAGCCAGCGGGGCGCCGGTCACTGAAGCTTTCTTT.

In this sample, this clonotype turned up a few times. The gene calls are TRBV7-6 and TRBJ2-7; D possibly corresponds to TRBD2 (6 bases). CDR1 is SGHVS and CDR2 is FNYEAQ in the germline V gene. The CDR3 loop spans 15 amino acids. V lost 1 base to trimming and J lost 0 bases, with 10 bases between them. The CDR3 sequence: CASSLGYGSSYEQYF. The CDR3 DNA is TGTGCCAGCAGCTTAGGTTACGGGAGCTCCTACGAGCAGTACTTC.